This T cell receptor beta chain was identified in a study of T cell changes during pregnancy in multiple sclerosis. V was clipped by 2 bases and J by 2 bases, with 12 bases between them. Germline V gives CDR1 MNHEY, CDR2 SVGAGI. CDR3 size: 15 residues. Sequencing was performed with immunoSEQ multiplex PCR; in TCRdb, only in-frame clones are kept and a portion is missing. Of under 45,000 clones in the sample, 90% were seen once. This TCR came from a female donor with multiple sclerosis, enrolled in a pregnancy study. The sample was CD8+ T cells from peripheral blood mononuclear cells, taken in the third trimester of pregnancy. The genes are TRBV6-5 and TRBJ1-2, with D maybe TRBD1 (6 bases). This CDR3 is CASSYGGGRNYGYTF. The CDR3 bases are TGTGCCAGCAGTTACGGGGGCGGGAGAAACTATGGCTACACCTTC.